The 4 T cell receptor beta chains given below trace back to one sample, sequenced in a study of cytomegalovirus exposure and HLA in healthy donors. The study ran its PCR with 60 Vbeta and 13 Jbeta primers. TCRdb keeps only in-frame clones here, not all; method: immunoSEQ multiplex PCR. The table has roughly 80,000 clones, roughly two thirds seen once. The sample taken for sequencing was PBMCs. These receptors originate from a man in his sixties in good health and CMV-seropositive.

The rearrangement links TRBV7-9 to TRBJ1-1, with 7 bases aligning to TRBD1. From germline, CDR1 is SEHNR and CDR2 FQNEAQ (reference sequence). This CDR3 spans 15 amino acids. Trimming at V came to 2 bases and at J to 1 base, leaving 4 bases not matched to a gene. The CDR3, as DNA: TGTGCCAGCAGCTTACAGGGGGTACCGAACACTGAAGCTTTCTTT. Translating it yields CASSLQGVPNTEAFF.

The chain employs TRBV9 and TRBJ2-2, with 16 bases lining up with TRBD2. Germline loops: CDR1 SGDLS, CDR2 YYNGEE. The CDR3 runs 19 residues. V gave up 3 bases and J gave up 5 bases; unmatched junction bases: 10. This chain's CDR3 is CASSGSGLAGGPGTGELFF. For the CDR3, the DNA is TGTGCCAGCAGCGGATCGGGACTAGCGGGAGGGCCGGGGACCGGGGAGCTGTTTTTT. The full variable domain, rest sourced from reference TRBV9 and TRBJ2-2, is DSGVTQTPKHLITATGQRVTLRCSPRSGDLSVYWYQQSLDQGLQFLIQYYNGEERAKGNILERFSAQQFPDLHSELNLSSLELGDSALYFCASSGSGLAGGPGTGELFFGEGSRLTVL.

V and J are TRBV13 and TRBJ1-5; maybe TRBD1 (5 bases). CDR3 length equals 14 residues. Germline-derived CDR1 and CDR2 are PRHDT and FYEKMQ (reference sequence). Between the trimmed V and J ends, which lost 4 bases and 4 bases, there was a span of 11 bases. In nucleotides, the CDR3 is TGTGCCAGCAGCTACCGACAGACTAATCAGCCCCAGCATTTT. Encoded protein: CASSYRQTNQPQHF.

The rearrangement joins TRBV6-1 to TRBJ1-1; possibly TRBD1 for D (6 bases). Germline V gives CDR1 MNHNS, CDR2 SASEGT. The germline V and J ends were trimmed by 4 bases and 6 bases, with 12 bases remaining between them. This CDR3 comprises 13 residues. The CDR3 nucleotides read TGTGCCAGCAGTGGGCCAGGGGCTGCTGAAGCTTTCTTT. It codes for CASSGPGAAEAFF.